This entry describes one T cell receptor beta chain. The sample is drawn from a study of blood T cell repertoires in COVID-19. Recovered Cohort 3 donors showed two negative PCRs, clearance, or symptom resolution. J lost 9 bases, V lost 4 bases, and 6 bases had no gene match. The CDR3 is 13 amino acids. Germline V CDR1 and CDR2: SGHDT, YYEEEE. TCRdb's table, derived via immunoSEQ multiplex PCR, lists solely in-frame clones and lacks some. The table has some 390,000 clones, around 92% seen once. The chain combines TRBV5-6 with TRBJ1-5, with 8 bases matching TRBD1. This TCR came from a woman in her 30s who had recovered from COVID-19. The sample taken for sequencing was PBMCs or T cells enriched from blood (not recorded which). CDR3 sequence reads: CASSLDRARPQHF. In DNA, the CDR3 is TGTGCCAGCAGCCTGGACAGGGCTCGGCCCCAGCATTTT.